Below are 6 T cell receptor beta chains sequenced from a single sample in a study of CD8+ T cells in alopecia areata. Investigators isolated RNA and reverse transcribed it into cDNA to act as the sequencing template. Only in-frame clones appear in the TCRdb table, and some are missing; sequencing was by immunoSEQ multiplex PCR. The sample records 120,000 or so clones, roughly 58% being singletons. Indicated treatment: oral pan-JAK inhibitor, 5-10 mg twice daily. Material: CD8+ T cells sorted from blood, obtained at week 4, from a patient treated with tofacitinib. These receptors were obtained from a human donor with alopecia areata.

The sample holds a few counts of this clone. This rearrangement joins TRBV29-1 to TRBJ2-2, with D possibly being TRBD2 (6 bases). The CDR3 runs to 12 residues. CDR1 is SQVTM and CDR2 is ANQGSEA in the germline V gene. Trimming took 7 bases from V and 0 from J, leaving 6 bases between them. This CDR3 reads CSGGANTGELFF. In nucleotides, the CDR3 is TGCAGCGGGGGGGCGAACACCGGGGAGCTGTTTTTT.

The CDR3 DNA sequence: TGCAGCGGGCAATACTTGACAGTCCCCTACAATGAGCAGTTCTTC. It codes for CSGQYLTVPYNEQFF. This rearrangement joins TRBV29-1 to TRBJ2-1, with TRBD1 as a possible D gene (5 bases). Germline V gene sequence: CDR1 SQVTM, CDR2 ANQGSEA. The CDR3 runs to 15 residues. V was pared by 7 bases and J by 2 bases, with 18 bases between.

J is TRBJ2-7 and V is TRBV25-1; 7 nucleotides align to TRBD1. With V trimmed by 6 bases and J by 6 bases, 5 bases remained unmatched. This CDR3 has 12 amino acids. Germline V CDR1 and CDR2: MGHDK, SYGVNS. The CDR3 coding sequence is TGTGCCAGCAGCGACAGGGCCCCCGAGCAGTACTTC. It specifies CASSDRAPEQYF.

This clone was seen more than once but under ten times. The chain is built from TRBV30 and TRBJ1-4; 9 bases fit TRBD1. This CDR3 spans 16 amino acids. Germline lookup yields CDR1 GTSNPN and CDR2 SVGIG (reference sequence). Trimming took 1 base from V and 10 from J; bases not matched to a gene: 13. The CDR3 loop reads CAWSELPGQGVGKLFF. The DNA of the CDR3 is TGTGCCTGGAGTGAACTCCCGGGACAGGGTGTCGGAAAACTGTTTTTT.

V gene TRBV15 combines with J gene TRBJ1-1; D uncertain. V was pared by 0 bases and J by 1 base, with 3 bases between. The CDR3 extends over 13 amino acids. Germline V gene data show CDR1 as LNHNV and CDR2 as YYDKDF (reference sequence). In nucleotides, the CDR3 is TGTGCCACCAGCAGAGAGGGGAACACTGAAGCTTTCTTT. Amino acid sequence: CATSREGNTEAFF. The whole variable domain, filled in from reference TRBV15 and TRBJ1-1, reads DAMVIQNPRYQVTQFGKPVTLSCSQTLNHNVMYWYQQKSSQAPKLLFHYYDKDFNNEADTPDNFQSRRPNTSFCFLDIRSPGLGDTAMYLCATSREGNTEAFFGQGTRLTVV.

The V call is TRBV30, the J call TRBJ1-5; tentatively, D is TRBD1 (5 bases). CDR1 is GTSNPN, CDR2 SVGIG, per germline (reference sequence). CDR3 size: 13 residues. The germline V and J ends were trimmed by 4 bases and 3 bases, with 10 bases remaining between them. CDR3: CAWKSGTNQPQHF. In nucleotides, the CDR3 is TGTGCCTGGAAGTCAGGGACCAATCAGCCCCAGCATTTT. Looking up the rest from reference TRBV30 and TRBJ1-5 gives the full variable domain: SQTIHQWPATLVQPVGSPLSLECTVEGTSNPNLYWYRQAAGRGLQLLFYSVGIGQISSEVPQNLSASRPQDRQFILSSKKLLLSDSGFYLCAWKSGTNQPQHFGDGTRLSIL.